Listed below are T cell receptor beta chains from one sample, sequenced in a study of blood T cell repertoires in COVID-19. Method: immunoSEQ multiplex PCR; TCRdb's copy keeps in-frame clones and lacks some. The sample lists about 160,000 clones, 80% to 90% seen once, with approximately 1% in the top ten. The sample taken for sequencing was peripheral blood. The receptors originated from a man aged 35-49 years with acute or convalescent COVID-19. The CDR3 runs from the conserved cysteine through the conserved F or W. D genes are given only for firm matches. The size of a clone is reported for some rows only, either as once, few or many, or as a class for expanded clones.

J: TRBJ1-4; length: 14; V: TRBV28; D: TRBD1; size: .; CDR3: CASSGTGAGEKLFF; DNA: TGTGCCAGCAGCGGCACAGGGGCTGGGGAAAAACTGTTTTTT
J: TRBJ1-1; length: 14; V: TRBV18; D: .; size: .; CDR3: CASSPDSGNTEAFF; DNA: TGTGCCAGCTCACCTGACAGTGGGAACACTGAAGCTTTCTTT
J: TRBJ2-1; length: 15; V: TRBV19; D: .; size: once; CDR3: CASSIVLGSYNEQFF; DNA: TGTGCCAGTAGTATAGTTCTGGGGAGCTACAATGAGCAGTTCTTC
J: TRBJ2-2; length: 15; V: TRBV19; D: TRBD1; size: .; CDR3: CASQKGTGSTGELFF; DNA: TGTGCCAGTCAAAAGGGGACAGGGAGTACCGGGGAGCTGTTTTTT
J: TRBJ1-1; length: 15; V: TRBV6-2/TRBV6-3; D: .; size: .; CDR3: CASSIILAPNTEAFF; DNA: TGTGCCAGCAGTATAATCCTGGCCCCGAACACTGAAGCTTTCTTT
J: TRBJ2-5; length: 15; V: TRBV5-6; D: TRBD2; size: .; CDR3: CASSLGLRGGETQYF; DNA: TGTGCCAGCAGCTTGGGGCTCCGGGGAGGGGAGACCCAGTACTTC
J: TRBJ1-4; length: 11; V: TRBV9; D: TRBD1; size: once; CDR3: CASSAGQELFF; DNA: TGTGCCAGCAGCGCCGGACAGGAACTGTTTTTT
J: TRBJ1-5; length: 15; V: TRBV18; D: .; size: .; CDR3: CASSQSGQTHQPQHF; DNA: TGTGCCAGCTCACAATCTGGACAGACCCACCAGCCCCAGCATTTT
J: TRBJ2-1; length: 14; V: TRBV3-1/TRBV3-2; D: .; size: once; CDR3: CASSQEGPYNEQFF; DNA: TGTGCCAGCAGCCAAGAGGGGCCTTACAATGAGCAGTTCTTC
J: TRBJ2-1; length: 17; V: TRBV21-1; D: .; size: .; CDR3: CASSRPVGESSYNEQFF; DNA: TGTGCCAGCAGTCGTCCTGTCGGGGAGAGCTCCTACAATGAGCAGTTCTTC
J: TRBJ2-1; length: 14; V: TRBV3-1/TRBV3-2; D: TRBD2; size: .; CDR3: CASSQGTSGGEQFF; DNA: TGTGCCAGCAGCCAAGGGACTAGCGGAGGCGAGCAGTTCTTC
J: TRBJ1-6; length: 14; V: TRBV18; D: .; size: many; CDR3: CASSPSSTGPPLHF; DNA: TGTGCCAGCTCCCCTTCCTCGACAGGTCCACCCCTCCACTTT
J: TRBJ1-6; length: 12; V: TRBV19; D: .; size: .; CDR3: CASRYRDSPLHF; DNA: TGTGCCAGTAGATACAGGGATTCACCCCTCCACTTT
J: TRBJ2-3; length: 15; V: TRBV7-3; D: .; size: .; CDR3: CASSLTAGYTDTQYF; DNA: TGTGCCAGCAGCTTAACCGCCGGTTACACAGATACGCAGTATTTT